A single sample gave rise to the 5 T cell receptor beta chains below, sequenced in a study of cytomegalovirus exposure and HLA in healthy donors (dated 2017 in TCRdb). Preparation of the library involved the immunoSEQ multiplex PCR assay. This immuneACCESS table, as held by TCRdb, lists in-frame sequences with V and J called but not all clones. Of the missing ones, under half trace to an unresolved V gene in checked studies; the others have no known cause. For this sample there are about 330,000 clones; 70% to 90% appear just once. The ten largest clones take up 0.65% to 0.85% of the sample. Sequencing was done on a sample of PBMCs. These TCRs come from a woman between 18 and 29 years old in good health and CMV-seronegative.

The chain has TRBV28 and TRBJ1-5; TRBD1 matches at 8 bases. J was trimmed by 11 bases and V by 1 base; bases with no gene match: 13. This CDR3 contains 16 residues. CDR1 and CDR2 (germline): MDHEN, SYDVKM. CDR3 amino acids: CASSLLGQVPVGTQHF. The CDR3 DNA sequence: TGTGCCAGCAGTTTATTGGGACAGGTGCCCGTGGGAACCCAGCATTTT.

This clone showed up just a few times. The gene calls are TRBV28 and TRBJ2-7; 11 positions match TRBD2. V shed 5 bases, J shed 3 bases, and the junction held 9 bases outside the gene matches. Germline CDR1 is MDHEN and CDR2 is SYDVKM. CDR3 length equals 16 residues. The DNA of the CDR3 is TGTGCCAGCAGTCCCGGGACTAGCGGAGGGATCTACGAGCAGTACTTC. Protein: CASSPGTSGGIYEQYF.

Only a few counts were recorded for this clone. The chain combines TRBV4-3 with TRBJ1-4; no definite D call. The length of the CDR3 is 16 residues. CDR1 LGHNA and CDR2 YSLEER come from the germline V gene. Trimming removed 0 bases from V and 8 bases from J, with 16 bases in between. CDR3 in DNA: TGCGCCAGCAGCCAAGAGGGTACAGCTGGGTACGAAAAACTGTTTTTT. This codes for CASSQEGTAGYEKLFF.

The chain combines TRBV28 with TRBJ2-1; 9 bases are shared with TRBD1. CDR3 length: 15 residues. V was clipped by 6 bases and J by 9 bases; unmatched bases: 12. Germline CDR1 MDHEN, CDR2 SYDVKM. CDR3 nucleotides: TGTGCCAGCAGGACCGGGACAGGGAGAATTGGTGAGCAGTTCTTC. Translating gives CASRTGTGRIGEQFF.

The CDR3: CASSQDREGDEQYF. The DNA for the CDR3 is TGCGCCAGCAGCCAGGACAGGGAGGGGGACGAGCAGTACTTC. This sequence joins TRBV5-1 and TRBJ2-7; possibly TRBD1 for D (8 bases). Germline values: CDR1 SGHRS, CDR2 YFSETQ. V lost 4 bases and J 5 bases, leaving 16 bases between the germline ends. The CDR3 is 14 residues long.